This T cell receptor beta chain was observed in a study of T-cell reconstitution after alpha-beta-depleted transplantation in children. General study points: Some patients' high day-60 TCRbeta diversity was attributed to recipient cells surviving conditioning. Once a year had passed after transplant, T-cell counts and diversity came mostly from newly produced T cells. About two months after transplant, alpha-beta T cells reportedly came from several hundred expanded graft clones.

This clonotype turned up a few times. Its antigen remains unknown. Unique molecular identifiers were incorporated during preparation of the TCRbeta library. TCRdb recomputed calls from the PCR reads with MiXCR, one row per CDR3 protein. The sample contains about 400,000 distinct CDR3 sequences, 15% to 20% of which appear only once. Germline CDR1 and CDR2: SGHRS and YFSETQ. The CDR3 totals 17 residues. The junction had 13 bases not matched to a gene; V was cut back by 5 bases and J by 6 bases. The chain uses TRBV5-1 and TRBJ1-6; 8 bases are a match to TRBD1. The sequence came from a boy in the first two years of life who had a stem cell transplant for Wiskott-Aldrich syndrome, so the T cells may come from the graft donor. Sequencing used PBMCs, mostly from graft donor cells, obtained 360 days after TCRalphabeta/CD19-depleted stem cell transplant. For the CDR3, the DNA is TGCGCCAGCAGAAATTTTCTATTAGGACAGGGTAATTCACCCCTCCACTTT. Translation: CASRNFLLGQGNSPLHF.